The clone carrying this TCR beta chain was detected many times. No antigen is known for it. This specimen comes from a study of T-cell memory formation after mild COVID-19. Trimming took 2 bases from V and 4 from J, leaving 9 bases between them. The CDR3 is 15 amino acids. Germline CDR1 MNHEY, CDR2 SVGAGI. With constant-segment primers, 5'RACE yielded cDNA libraries of TCR alpha and TCR beta that carried sample barcodes and UMIs. TCRdb itself ran the 5' RACE reads through MiXCR, one entry per CDR3 protein. This table holds some 190,000 distinct CDR3 sequences, 16% found once. Study-wide findings and caveats: Those CD4+ clones that contracted were mainly in CM and EM (CD8+ ones in EMRA). The appearance of some responding clones in pre-infection memory suggested that cross-reactive memory joined. Later expanders leaned CD4+, whereas clones that contracted between day 15 and 85 were balanced CD4/CD8.

The specimen sequenced was PBMCs or a T cell subset sorted from them (not recorded which). This TCR derives from an adult woman who had mild COVID-19 (a few samples of this study predate the infection). Cell type and time point are not known. The V and J genes are TRBV6-5 and TRBJ2-6; D uncertain. The CDR3 DNA reads TGTGCCAGCAGTTACGGCGTCTCCGGGGCCAACGTCCTGACTTTC. It translates to CASSYGVSGANVLTF.